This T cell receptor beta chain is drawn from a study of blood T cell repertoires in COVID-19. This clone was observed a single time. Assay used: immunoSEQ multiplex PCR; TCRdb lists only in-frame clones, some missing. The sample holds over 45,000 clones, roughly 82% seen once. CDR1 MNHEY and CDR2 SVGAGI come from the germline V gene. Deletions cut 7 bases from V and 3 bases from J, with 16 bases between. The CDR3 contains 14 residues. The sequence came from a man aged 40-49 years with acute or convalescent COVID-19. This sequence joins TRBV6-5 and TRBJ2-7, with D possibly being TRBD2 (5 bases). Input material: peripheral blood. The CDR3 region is CASTLTPEGYEQYF. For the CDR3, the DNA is TGTGCCAGCACCTTGACACCCGAGGGCTACGAGCAGTACTTC.